This T cell receptor (beta chain) emerged from a study of OX40 agonist ivuxolimab in advanced cancers. Across the whole study: Dose-escalation patients had hepatocellular carcinoma, melanoma, renal cell or head and neck cancer.

Whole-study findings and limits: Low levels of normalized T-cell clonal expansion also appeared in some nonresponders.

Regarding this clone: The antigen remains unidentified.

TCRdb keeps only in-frame clones here, not all; method: immunoSEQ multiplex PCR. Of about 86,000 clones in the sample, around nine tenths were seen once. V lost 7 bases to trimming and J lost 5 bases, with 17 bases between them. The CDR3 loop spans 14 amino acids. Germline-derived CDR1 and CDR2 are MDHEN and SYDVKM. This TCR was sampled from an adult with an advanced solid tumor such as melanoma, head and neck, liver or kidney cancer. The V gene is TRBV28, the J gene TRBJ2-5, with D perhaps TRBD1 (7 bases). This material consisted of CD4+ or CD8+ T cells sorted from blood, taken in a trial of the OX40 agonist ivuxolimab. The CDR3 nucleotides read TGTGCCAGCACCCTCGGAGGGGGCTTCGAGACCCAGTACTTC. This sequence encodes CASTLGGGFETQYF.